Following are 19 T cell receptor beta chains from one sample sequenced in a study of blood T cell repertoires in COVID-19. Clones were sequenced by immunoSEQ multiplex PCR, and TCRdb holds only the in-frame ones, with some missing. The profile covers approximately 92,000 clones, with around 84% appearing a single time and roughly 2% taken by the ten largest. Sequenced input: peripheral blood. These receptors originate from a man between 65 and 79 years old with active or convalescent COVID-19.

This clone was seen many times. The chain is built from TRBV7-9 and TRBJ2-5; a possible D gene is TRBD2 (7 bases). CDR3 length equals 15 residues. Trimming took off 4 bases at V and 5 bases at J, with 17 bases between the two ends. Germline values: CDR1 SEHNR, CDR2 FQNEAQ (reference sequence). The CDR3 is CASSSVEGGIETQYF. CDR3 sequence (DNA): TGTGCCAGCAGCTCCGTTGAGGGGGGGATTGAGACCCAGTACTTC.

The CDR3 DNA reads TGTGCCAGCAGTTCCCCGGGAGTGGTGAACACTGAAGCTTTCTTT. Translated, it gives CASSSPGVVNTEAFF. The chain combines TRBV28 with TRBJ1-1; D remains ambiguous. Germline V gene sequence: CDR1 MDHEN, CDR2 SYDVKM. This CDR3 has 15 residues. Trimming took 4 bases from V and 0 from J, leaving 12 bases between them.

The CDR3 sequence: CASSPQGGSTEAFF. The DNA of the CDR3 is TGTGCCAGCAGCCCACAGGGGGGAAGTACTGAAGCTTTCTTT. The rearrangement uses TRBV7-9 and TRBJ1-1; 8 bases fit TRBD1. V dropped 5 bases and J dropped 5; count of bases not matched to a gene: 7. This CDR3 contains 14 residues. Looked up from germline, CDR1 is SEHNR and CDR2 is FQNEAQ (reference sequence).

The chain couples TRBV7-9 to TRBJ1-1; 9 bases agree with TRBD1. CDR3 length: 15 residues. The germline V gene has CDR1 SEHNR and CDR2 FQNEAQ (reference sequence). Unmatched junction bases numbered 9, after V lost 5 bases and J lost 5 bases. The CDR3 is CASSLQGAPGTEAFF. DNA for the CDR3: TGTGCCAGCAGCCTACAGGGGGCGCCAGGGACTGAAGCTTTCTTT.

The DNA for the CDR3 is TGTGCCAGCAGTGAACAGCGGAACTATGGCTACACCTTC. Protein sequence: CASSEQRNYGYTF. This rearrangement joins TRBV6-1 to TRBJ1-2; the D is unclear. Trimming took off 2 bases at V and 2 bases at J, with 6 bases between the two ends. Germline V CDR1 and CDR2: MNHNS, SASEGT. CDR3 length: 13 amino acids.

This rearrangement joins TRBV12-3 or TRBV12-4 to TRBJ2-5; 7 bases fit TRBD1. J lost 5 bases, V lost 6 bases, and 6 bases had no gene match. This CDR3 has 13 residues. CDR3 nucleotide sequence: TGTGCCAGCAGGTGGACAGGTGTGGAGACCCAGTACTTC. This translates into CASRWTGVETQYF.

The chain is built from TRBV5-4 and TRBJ2-5; 7 positions agree with TRBD2. Trimming removed 6 bases from V and 4 bases from J; junction bases left unmatched: 6. CDR1 is SGHNT, CDR2 YYREEE, per germline (reference sequence). This CDR3 spans 13 amino acids. The CDR3 sequence: CASIPSGSETQYF. The CDR3 DNA reads as TGTGCCAGCATCCCTAGCGGCTCAGAGACCCAGTACTTC.

The chain recombines TRBV5-1 with TRBJ1-1, with 7 bases aligning to TRBD1. CDR1 SGHRS and CDR2 YFSETQ come from the germline V gene. With 4 bases clipped from V and 1 base from J, the junction kept 7 bases outside the gene matches. The CDR3 totals 15 residues. Written as DNA, the CDR3 is TGCGCCAGCAGCCCAACAGGGGAGGCGAACACTGAAGCTTTCTTT. Amino acid sequence: CASSPTGEANTEAFF.

This chain uses TRBV18 with TRBJ2-5, with TRBD1 matching over 8 bases. Germline CDR1 reads KGHSH; CDR2 reads LQKENI. Trimming at V came to 2 bases and at J to 6 bases, leaving 2 bases not matched to a gene. The CDR3 runs 13 residues. CDR3 amino acids: CASSPDRGQTQYF. CDR3 nucleotide sequence: TGTGCCAGCTCACCAGACAGGGGCCAGACCCAGTACTTC. Combining the CDR3 with reference TRBV18 and TRBJ2-5 gives the whole variable domain NAGVMQNPRHLVRRRGQEARLRCSPMKGHSHVYWYRQLPEEGLKFMVYLQKENIIDESGMPKERFSAEFPKEGPSILRIQQVVRGDSAAYFCASSPDRGQTQYFGPGTRLLVL.

The rearrangement joins TRBV18 to TRBJ2-1, with TRBD2 identical over 13 bases. Germline V gives CDR1 KGHSH, CDR2 LQKENI. J gave up 0 bases and V 5 bases, and 7 bases lay outside the gene matches. CDR3 size: 18 residues. The CDR3 reads CASSSLGLAGDSYNEQFF. CDR3 in DNA: TGTGCCAGCTCATCCCTTGGACTAGCGGGGGACTCCTACAATGAGCAGTTCTTC.

The chain joins TRBV9 to TRBJ1-6, with D possibly matching TRBD1 (6 bases). CDR1 SGDLS and CDR2 YYNGEE come from the germline V gene. This CDR3 contains 16 residues. V lost 3 bases and J lost 5, with 15 bases in between. As DNA, the CDR3 is TGTGCCAGCAGCGACCAAAGGGACATAGATAATTCACCCCTCCACTTT. It codes for CASSDQRDIDNSPLHF.

This clone has just a few counts. The chain links TRBV3-1 (or the pseudogene TRBV3-2) to TRBJ1-3, with D unclear. The CDR3 totals 14 residues. Germline V gene sequence: CDR1 LGHDT, CDR2 YNNKEL (reference sequence). The V end lost 5 bases, the J end lost 4 bases, and 12 bases lay between the germline ends. CDR3 sequence: CASSLGGYGNTIYF. Written as DNA, the CDR3 is TGTGCCAGCAGCTTGGGAGGGTACGGAAACACCATATATTTT.

The gene calls are TRBV7-9 and TRBJ1-6; 8 nucleotides line up with TRBD1. Germline values: CDR1 SEHNR, CDR2 FQNEAQ (reference sequence). V dropped 5 bases and J dropped 5; count of bases not matched to a gene: 5. CDR3 length: 15 amino acids. CDR3 bases: TGTGCCAGCAGCCGCACGACAGGGGATAATTCACCCCTCCACTTT. This encodes CASSRTTGDNSPLHF.

The chain combines TRBV2 with TRBJ1-1; 9 positions match TRBD1. The CDR3 is made up of 14 amino acids. V trimming: 7 bases; J trimming: 1 base; junction bases outside the gene matches: 4. Germline V gene data show CDR1 as SNHLY and CDR2 as FYNNEI. CDR3 loop: CASNLQGANTEAFF. As DNA, the CDR3 is TGTGCCAGCAATTTACAGGGGGCGAACACTGAAGCTTTCTTT.

The chain employs TRBV5-6 and TRBJ1-6; D is undetermined. Trimming removed 0 bases at V and 5 bases at J, with 12 bases between. This CDR3 has 16 residues. Germline CDR1 is SGHDT and CDR2 is YYEEEE. The CDR3 coding sequence is TGTGCCAGCAGCTTGGATCGACTGAATAATAATTCACCCCTCCACTTT. Encoded protein: CASSLDRLNNNSPLHF.

This clone was found once. The genes are TRBV19 and TRBJ2-7; 8 bases are a match to TRBD2. V was clipped by 7 bases and J by 4 bases; unmatched bases: 15. The CDR3 covers 16 residues. CDR1 LNHDA and CDR2 SQIVND come from the germline V gene (reference sequence). CDR3 protein: CASMYSGSGGFYEQYF. CDR3 nucleotides: TGTGCCAGTATGTACTCGGGGAGCGGGGGCTTTTACGAGCAGTACTTC. The full variable domain, with the rest looked up from reference TRBV19 and TRBJ2-7, is DGGITQSPKYLFRKEGQNVTLSCEQNLNHDAMYWYRQDPGQGLRLIYYSQIVNDFQKGDIAEGYSVSREKKESFPLTVTSAQKNPTAFYLCASMYSGSGGFYEQYFGPGTRLTVT.

This chain links TRBV5-1 with TRBJ1-3; tentatively, D is TRBD1 (5 bases). The length of the CDR3 is 15 residues. Per the germline V gene, CDR1 is SGHRS and CDR2 is YFSETQ. V was trimmed by 4 bases and J by 0 bases, leaving 11 bases between them. In DNA form, the CDR3 reads TGCGCCAGCAGCAGGGAGGGGAACTCTGGAAACACCATATATTTT. This encodes CASSREGNSGNTIYF.

The CDR3 loop reads CASREITAGGPRSDTQYF. CDR3 coding DNA: TGTGCCAGTAGGGAGATCACCGCAGGGGGCCCCAGGTCAGATACGCAGTATTTT. This chain links TRBV19 with TRBJ2-3; 8 nucleotides line up with TRBD1. The CDR3 totals 18 residues. V shed 6 bases, J shed 4 bases, and the junction held 18 bases outside the gene matches. Germline loops: CDR1 LNHDA, CDR2 SQIVND (reference sequence).

The CDR3 region has the DNA TGCGCCAGCAGCCTTGGTGGCAGGGCTCTCGGCTACACCTTC. Its translation: CASSLGGRALGYTF. The rearrangement joins TRBV5-1 to TRBJ1-2, with TRBD1 as a possible D gene (5 bases). V gave up 4 bases and J gave up 8 bases, with 18 bases separating them. Germline V gene lookup returns CDR1 SGHRS and CDR2 YFSETQ. This CDR3 has 14 amino acids.